The rows below give T cell receptor beta chains drawn from one sample of a study of CXCR3-negative and CXCR3-positive naive CD8 T cells. TCRdb reanalyzed the 5' RACE reads, giving one entry per CDR3 protein sequence and no DNA. The listing contains 130,000 to 150,000 distinct CDR3 sequences. The specimen sequenced was naive CXCR3+ CD8+ T cells from blood. Every receptor here comes from a human donor in good health. Some clones in this sample may be carry-over from other donors' samples. Each CDR3 is given with its conserved first and last residue. Fields, in order: CDR3 length, J gene, V gene, CDR3 protein.

len: 12
j_gene: TRBJ1-1
v_gene: TRBV21-1
CDR3aa: CASSMPGLGAFF

len: 14
j_gene: TRBJ2-1
v_gene: TRBV7-9
CDR3aa: CASSLLGDGDEQFF

len: 15
j_gene: TRBJ1-3
v_gene: TRBV29-1
CDR3aa: CSAIIQGDSGNTIYF

len: 17
j_gene: TRBJ2-3
v_gene: TRBV7-2
CDR3aa: CASSYFPGLAGGDTQYF

len: 13
j_gene: TRBJ2-1
v_gene: TRBV5-1
CDR3aa: CASSFDRGDEQFF

len: 12
j_gene: TRBJ2-1
v_gene: TRBV20-1
CDR3aa: CSARGLGNEQFF

len: 12
j_gene: TRBJ2-1
v_gene: TRBV29-1
CDR3aa: CSVVPTGNEQFF

len: 14
j_gene: TRBJ2-1
v_gene: TRBV20-1
CDR3aa: CSASSGGNYNEQFF

len: 13
j_gene: TRBJ2-7
v_gene: TRBV30
CDR3aa: CAWSVGSYYEQYF

len: 14
j_gene: TRBJ2-1
v_gene: TRBV9
CDR3aa: CASSVGTSAYEQFF

len: 15
j_gene: TRBJ2-1
v_gene: TRBV5-1
CDR3aa: CATGWTGSSYNEQFF

len: 16
j_gene: TRBJ2-7
v_gene: TRBV6-2/TRBV6-3
CDR3aa: CASSYPRGGTSYEQYF

len: 13
j_gene: TRBJ2-7
v_gene: TRBV10-3
CDR3aa: CAIMGQGAYEQYF

len: 20
j_gene: TRBJ2-4
v_gene: TRBV12-2
CDR3aa: CASRFAGTSGRLRAKNIQYF

len: 16
j_gene: TRBJ2-2
v_gene: TRBV6-6
CDR3aa: CASSYLDSRGTGELFF

len: 14
j_gene: TRBJ2-2
v_gene: TRBV15
CDR3aa: CATSRVSGAGELFF

len: 15
j_gene: TRBJ2-3
v_gene: TRBV28
CDR3aa: CASSSGDRPTDTQYF

len: 15
j_gene: TRBJ1-2
v_gene: TRBV4-1
CDR3aa: CASSQHRGSGYGYTF

len: 15
j_gene: TRBJ2-5
v_gene: TRBV27
CDR3aa: CASSNQWGAEETQYF

len: 16
j_gene: TRBJ2-1
v_gene: TRBV6-6
CDR3aa: CASSSSGGASYNEQFF

len: 13
j_gene: TRBJ2-7
v_gene: TRBV7-3
CDR3aa: CASSDGRALEQYF

len: 16
j_gene: TRBJ2-5
v_gene: TRBV7-9
CDR3aa: CASSSSRDSGQETQYF

len: 16
j_gene: TRBJ2-3
v_gene: TRBV6-5
CDR3aa: CASRGPGTGGADTQYF

len: 13
j_gene: TRBJ2-1
v_gene: TRBV29-1
CDR3aa: CSVEGGRPNEQFF

len: 15
j_gene: TRBJ2-3
v_gene: TRBV27
CDR3aa: CASRWGSSTRDTQYF